Described below is a single T cell receptor beta chain sequence and its context. Its matching antigen is unknown. The data belong to a study of blood T cells in healthy people across ages. Study conclusions and caveats: The diversity estimates, figures obtained from one million T cells, were considered underestimates.

The second PCR ran 7 to 11 cycles with a sample-barcoded 5' primer and J-beta primers. Each CDR3 protein is one row after TCRdb ran MiXCR on the 5' RACE reads. Of 540,000 or so distinct CDR3 sequences detected, 27% appear once; the ten largest clones hold around 20%. The sequencing sample was made of blood. The clonotype originates from a woman in her seventies in good health.

The CDR3 DNA sequence: TGTGCCAGCGCCCAAGGGGATAACTATGGCTACACCTTC. Protein: CASAQGDNYGYTF. J is TRBJ1-2 and V is TRBV7-9; D might be TRBD1 (5 bases). V was cut by 8 bases and J by 1 base, with 11 bases left in between. Germline V gene lookup returns CDR1 SEHNR and CDR2 FQNEAQ (reference sequence). The CDR3 totals 13 residues.